This TCR beta chain emerged from a study of glioma-infiltrating T cells. The CDR3 contains 13 residues. Trimming shortened V by 4 bases and J by 1 base, and 8 bases separated the two germline ends. The V gene's germline CDR1 is SGHAT and CDR2 FQNNGV. TCR alpha and beta CDR3 regions were amplified from RNA using iRepertoire nested multiplex PCR. TCRdb re-called the multiplex PCR reads through MiXCR, storing one row per CDR3 protein. The table shows about 140,000 distinct CDR3 sequences, with around 42% occurring only once. Sequencing used glioma tissue, nonneoplastic brain tissue, or PBMCs (not recorded which). The receptor was isolated from a human donor with low-grade glioma or glioblastoma, undergoing nonglioma brain surgery, or in good health (not recorded which). The V and J genes are TRBV11-2 and TRBJ2-7; D is unresolved. The CDR3 sequence is CASSSDLSYEQYF. CDR3 bases: TGTGCCAGCAGCTCGGACCTGTCCTACGAGCAGTACTTC. Together with reference TRBV11-2 and TRBJ2-7, the CDR3 gives the full variable domain: EAGVAQSPRYKIIEKRQSVAFWCNPISGHATLYWYQQILGQGPKLLIQFQNNGVVDDSQLPKDRFSAERLKGVDSTLKIQPAKLEDSAVYLCASSSDLSYEQYFGPGTRLTVT.